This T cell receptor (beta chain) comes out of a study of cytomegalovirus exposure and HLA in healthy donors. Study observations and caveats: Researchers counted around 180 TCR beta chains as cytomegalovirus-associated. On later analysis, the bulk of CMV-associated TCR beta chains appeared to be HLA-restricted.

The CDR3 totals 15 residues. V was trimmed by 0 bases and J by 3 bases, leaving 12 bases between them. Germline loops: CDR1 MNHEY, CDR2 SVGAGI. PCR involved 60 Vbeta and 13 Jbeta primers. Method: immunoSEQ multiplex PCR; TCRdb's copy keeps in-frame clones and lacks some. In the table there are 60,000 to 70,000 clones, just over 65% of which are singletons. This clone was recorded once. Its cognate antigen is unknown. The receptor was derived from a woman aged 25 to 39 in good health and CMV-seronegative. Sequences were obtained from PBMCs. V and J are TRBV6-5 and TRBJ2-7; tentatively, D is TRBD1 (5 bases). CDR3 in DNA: TGTGCCAGCAGTTACTCGAGAAGGGGAATCTACGAGCAGTACTTC. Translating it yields CASSYSRRGIYEQYF.